These T cell receptor beta chains were read from a single sample in a study of blood T cell repertoires in COVID-19. Profiled with immunoSEQ multiplex PCR; TCRdb holds only in-frame clones, not every one. The sample lists more than 110,000 clones, 77% occurring once. Sequencing was carried out using peripheral blood. These receptors were taken from a woman between 45 and 65 years old with active or convalescent COVID-19. The CDR3 runs from the conserved cysteine through the conserved F or W.

TRBV25-1	CASMKGSTEAFF
TRBV12-5	CASGFPGQGTTGELFF
TRBV7-2	CASSFQGSGNTIYF
TRBV5-4	CASSSKTRQGLGEQYF
TRBV4-2	CASSQVGRGISSYNEQFF
TRBV14	CASSHLGGDTEAFF
TRBV4-3	CASIAGQGAFEQYF
TRBV9	CASSAGQGGNSPLHF
TRBV7-2	CASSLVTGNTEAFF
TRBV30	CAWSSGRWDTDTQYF
TRBV10-1	CASSEKNPCGSDTGELFF
TRBV2	CASSEGQGGEQYF
TRBV6-5	CASNPRTSSYNEQFF
TRBV25-1	CASGAGGSNEQFF
TRBV20-1	CSASSGSPNYEQYF
TRBV29-1	CRPEGAASYEQYF
TRBV2	CASSDVVSETQYF
TRBV6-2/TRBV6-3	CASSSLGEGYEQYF
TRBV28	CASSPSLGGAGEKLFF
TRBV7-7	CASSLSRLASQETQYF